This T cell receptor (beta chain) was found in a study of CD4 and CD8 cells across lung adenocarcinoma regions. This clonotype appeared a single time. TCRdb reanalysed the PCR reads using MiXCR and keeps one entry per CDR3 protein. The sample lists around 19,000 distinct CDR3 sequences; around half were seen once. Localized lung adenocarcinoma, a non-small cell lung cancer, affected the donors. This clonotype was obtained from a female donor with lung adenocarcinoma. The CD4 and CD8 labels of this study may be unreliable. Specimen: CD8+ T cells from the center of a lung tumor.

CDR3 residues: CASSLVPGAGRNTIYF. CDR3 bases: TGTGCCAGCAGCTTAGTCCCCGGGGCCGGCAGAAACACCATATATTTT. This chain uses TRBV11-2 with TRBJ1-3, with D possibly matching TRBD1 (5 bases). The CDR3 has 16 residues. CDR1 is SGHAT, CDR2 FQNNGV, per germline. V lost 1 base to trimming and J lost 5 bases, with 15 bases between them.